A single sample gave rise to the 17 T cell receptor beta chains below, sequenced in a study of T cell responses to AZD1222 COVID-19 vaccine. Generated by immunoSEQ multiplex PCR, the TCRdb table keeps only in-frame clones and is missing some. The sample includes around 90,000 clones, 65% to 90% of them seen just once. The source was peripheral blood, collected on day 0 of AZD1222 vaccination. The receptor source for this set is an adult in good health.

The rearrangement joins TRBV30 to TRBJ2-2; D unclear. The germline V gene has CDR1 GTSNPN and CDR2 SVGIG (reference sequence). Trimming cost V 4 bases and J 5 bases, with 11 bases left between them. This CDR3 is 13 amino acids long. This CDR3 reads CAWNYGLTGELFF. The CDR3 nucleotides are TGTGCCTGGAACTATGGGCTTACCGGGGAGCTGTTTTTT.

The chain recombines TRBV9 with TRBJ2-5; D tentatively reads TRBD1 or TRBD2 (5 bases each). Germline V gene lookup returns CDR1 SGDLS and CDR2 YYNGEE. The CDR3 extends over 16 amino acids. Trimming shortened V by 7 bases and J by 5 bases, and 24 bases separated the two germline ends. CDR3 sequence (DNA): TGTGCCAGCCGCCGAGGGGATGGAGGTGTTGGCGAGACCCAGTACTTC. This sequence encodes CASRRGDGGVGETQYF.

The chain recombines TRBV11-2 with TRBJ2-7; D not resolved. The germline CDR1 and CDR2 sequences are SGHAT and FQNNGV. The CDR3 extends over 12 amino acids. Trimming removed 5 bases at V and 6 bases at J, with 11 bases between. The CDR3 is CASSGPPAEQYF. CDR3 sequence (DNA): TGTGCCAGCAGCGGCCCCCCGGCCGAGCAGTACTTC.

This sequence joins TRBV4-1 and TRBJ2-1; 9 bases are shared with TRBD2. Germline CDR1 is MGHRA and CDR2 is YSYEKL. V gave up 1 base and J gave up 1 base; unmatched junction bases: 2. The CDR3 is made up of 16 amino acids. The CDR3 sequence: CASSQATSGSYNEQFF. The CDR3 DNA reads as TGCGCCAGCAGCCAAGCGACTAGCGGTTCCTACAATGAGCAGTTCTTC.

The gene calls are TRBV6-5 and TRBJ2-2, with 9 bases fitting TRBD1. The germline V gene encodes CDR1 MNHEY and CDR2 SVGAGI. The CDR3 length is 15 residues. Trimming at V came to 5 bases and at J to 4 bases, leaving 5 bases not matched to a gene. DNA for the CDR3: TGTGCCAGCAGTCGGGACAGGGTGGGCACCGGGGAGCTGTTTTTT. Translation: CASSRDRVGTGELFF.

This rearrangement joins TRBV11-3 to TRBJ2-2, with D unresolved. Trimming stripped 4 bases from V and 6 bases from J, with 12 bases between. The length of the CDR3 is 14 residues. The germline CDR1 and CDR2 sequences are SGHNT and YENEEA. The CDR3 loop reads CASSSRMWAGELFF. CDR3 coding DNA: TGTGCCAGCAGCTCCCGGATGTGGGCCGGGGAGCTGTTTTTT.

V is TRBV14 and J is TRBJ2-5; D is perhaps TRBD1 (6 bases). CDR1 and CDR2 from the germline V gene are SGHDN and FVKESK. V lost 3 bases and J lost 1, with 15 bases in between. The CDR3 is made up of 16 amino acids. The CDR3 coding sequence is TGTGCCAGCAGCCATTTGGGGGCTAATTTCCAAGAGACCCAGTACTTC. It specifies CASSHLGANFQETQYF.

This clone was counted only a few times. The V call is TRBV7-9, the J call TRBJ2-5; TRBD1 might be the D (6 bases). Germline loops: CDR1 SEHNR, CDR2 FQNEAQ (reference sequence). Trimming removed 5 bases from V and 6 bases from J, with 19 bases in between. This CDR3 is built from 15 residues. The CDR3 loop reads CASSPRTTGMKTQYF. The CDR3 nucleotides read TGTGCCAGCAGCCCAAGAACTACAGGGATGAAGACCCAGTACTTC.

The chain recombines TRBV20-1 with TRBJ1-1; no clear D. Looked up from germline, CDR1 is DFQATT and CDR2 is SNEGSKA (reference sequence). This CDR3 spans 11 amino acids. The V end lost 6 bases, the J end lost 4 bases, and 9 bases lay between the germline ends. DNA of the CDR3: TGCAGTGCGGAGGAGGGCACTGAAGCTTTCTTT. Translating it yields CSAEEGTEAFF.

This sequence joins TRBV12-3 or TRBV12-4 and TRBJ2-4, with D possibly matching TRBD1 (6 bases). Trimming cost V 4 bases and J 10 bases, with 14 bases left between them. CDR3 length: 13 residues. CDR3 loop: CASSSTGTTIQYF. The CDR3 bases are TGTGCCAGCAGTTCCACCGGGACAACAATTCAGTACTTC.

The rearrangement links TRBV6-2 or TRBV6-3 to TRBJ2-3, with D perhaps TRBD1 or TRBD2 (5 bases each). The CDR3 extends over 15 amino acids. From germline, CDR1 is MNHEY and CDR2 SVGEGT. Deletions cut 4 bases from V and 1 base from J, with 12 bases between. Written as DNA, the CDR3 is TGTGCCAGCAGTTCCCTCGGGACCGGCACAGATACGCAGTATTTT. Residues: CASSSLGTGTDTQYF.

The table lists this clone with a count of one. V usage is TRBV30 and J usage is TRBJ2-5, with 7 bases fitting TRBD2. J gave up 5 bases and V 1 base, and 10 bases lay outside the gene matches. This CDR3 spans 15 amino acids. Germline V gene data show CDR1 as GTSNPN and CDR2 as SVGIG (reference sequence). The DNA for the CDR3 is TGTGCCTGGAGTGCCCCCGGGGGGTCTCAGGAGACCCAGTACTTC. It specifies CAWSAPGGSQETQYF.

The CDR3 nucleotides read TGTGCCAGCAGTGAATCTTTTACAGGGGGCACAGATACGCAGTATTTT. Translated, it gives CASSESFTGGTDTQYF. This sequence joins TRBV6-1 and TRBJ2-3; 7 bases map to TRBD1. Germline V gene lookup returns CDR1 MNHNS and CDR2 SASEGT. CDR3 length: 16 residues. V shed 2 bases and J 1 base; nucleotides not matched to a gene: 6.

The CDR3: CAISEGQEREFTGYTF. The CDR3, as DNA: TGTGCCATCAGTGAGGGACAGGAGCGGGAGTTTACGGGCTACACCTTC. V is TRBV10-3 and J is TRBJ1-2; 7 bases are shared with TRBD1. V lost 2 bases and J lost 8; bases outside the gene matches: 14. The CDR3 totals 16 residues. Germline-derived CDR1 and CDR2 are ENHRY and SYGVKD.

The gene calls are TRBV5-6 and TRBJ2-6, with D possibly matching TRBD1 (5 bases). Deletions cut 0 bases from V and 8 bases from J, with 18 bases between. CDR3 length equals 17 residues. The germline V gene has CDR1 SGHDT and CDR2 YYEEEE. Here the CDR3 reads CASSLEVGVEWTNVLTF. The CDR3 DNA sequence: TGTGCCAGCAGCTTGGAGGTAGGGGTCGAGTGGACCAACGTCCTGACTTTC. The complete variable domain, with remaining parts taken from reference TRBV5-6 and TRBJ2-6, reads DAGVTQSPTHLIKTRGQQVTLRCSPKSGHDTVSWYQQALGQGPQFIFQYYEEEERQRGNFPDRFSGHQFPNYSSELNVNALLLGDSALYLCASSLEVGVEWTNVLTFGAGSRLTVL.

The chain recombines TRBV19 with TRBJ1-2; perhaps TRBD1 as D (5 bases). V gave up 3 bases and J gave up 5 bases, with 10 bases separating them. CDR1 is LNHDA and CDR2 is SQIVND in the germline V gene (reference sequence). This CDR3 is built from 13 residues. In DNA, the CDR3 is TGTGCCAGTAGTATGACAGCTCAATATGGCTACACCTTC. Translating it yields CASSMTAQYGYTF.

Here the CDR3 reads CATSDPRDSNYGYTF. For the CDR3, the DNA is TGTGCCACCAGTGACCCGCGGGACAGCAACTATGGCTACACCTTC. The rearrangement joins TRBV24-1 to TRBJ1-2, with TRBD1 matching over 7 bases. The CDR3 length is 15 residues. Germline loops: CDR1 KGHDR, CDR2 SFDVKD. J was trimmed by 2 bases and V by 4 bases; bases with no gene match: 6.